The present T cell receptor beta chain was sequenced within a study of T-cell memory formation after mild COVID-19. The study's findings and limits: Clones that got smaller from day 15 to 85 had even CD4/CD8, while clones growing later tipped toward CD4+.

Losses at the gene ends were 6 bases for V and 4 bases for J; bases not matched to a gene: 7. This CDR3 comprises 15 residues. From germline, CDR1 is MNHEY and CDR2 SVGEGT. On this clonotype itself: Its specificity is not known.

TCRdb ran MiXCR on the 5' RACE reads and lists one entry per CDR3 protein. The table includes a few hundred thousand distinct CDR3 sequences, 14% detected once. The clonotype comes from a man aged 18 to 35 who had mild COVID-19 (a few samples of this study predate the infection). Cell type and time point are not known. V and J are TRBV6-2 or TRBV6-3 and TRBJ1-5; 9 bases align to TRBD1. Sequences were obtained from PBMCs or a T cell subset sorted from them (not recorded which). CDR3 loop: CASSYGTGRNQPQHF. The DNA for the CDR3 is TGTGCCAGCAGCTACGGGACAGGGAGGAATCAGCCCCAGCATTTT.